Each of the 5 T cell receptor beta chains below was sequenced from the same sample in a study of T cells in Graves' hyperthyroidism and ophthalmopathy. RNA transcripts served as the template for amplifying TCR beta CDR3 regions. A set of HTBI primers served as the primers for a first-round RT-PCR of the TCR CDR3. Via MiXCR, TCRdb re-called the multiplex PCR reads, giving one row per CDR3 protein. The table has hundreds of thousands of distinct CDR3 sequences, under 20% seen once. The sample consisted of blood. The receptors here all came from a woman between 18 and 29 years old with Graves' hyperthyroidism.

The sample holds a few counts of this clonotype. This rearrangement joins TRBV19 to TRBJ1-5; D unresolved. Germline CDR1 and CDR2: LNHDA and SQIVND (reference sequence). CDR3 size: 13 residues. The V end was cut by 1 base, the J end by 6 bases, with 7 bases between. The CDR3 coding sequence is TGTGCCAGTAGTATAGTTTCGGGTCAGCCCCAGCATTTT. This gives the protein CASSIVSGQPQHF.

This clonotype was counted at least ten times. The CDR3 region is CASSELAGAATQYF. The CDR3 DNA sequence: TGTGCCAGCAGCGAATTAGCGGGGGCAGCGACCCAGTACTTC. The genes are TRBV9 and TRBJ2-5, with 9 bases aligning to TRBD2. Germline loops: CDR1 SGDLS, CDR2 YYNGEE. The CDR3 has 14 residues. V trimming: 3 bases; J trimming: 7 bases; junction bases outside the gene matches: 7.

On this clonotype itself: A much larger clone sits a single nucleotide away, making a read error possible. This chain uses TRBV11-2 with TRBJ2-7; 8 nucleotides match TRBD2. The length of the CDR3 is 16 residues. Per the germline V gene, CDR1 is SGHAT and CDR2 is FQNNGV. The CDR3 DNA reads as TGTGTCAGCAGCCGGCTGGGTACGGGGGGGATCTACGAGCAGTACTTC. Translating it yields CVSSRLGTGGIYEQYF. Supplemented by reference TRBV11-2 and TRBJ2-7, the full variable domain reads EAGVAQSPRYKIIEKRQSVAFWCNPISGHATLYWYQQILGQGPKLLIQFQNNGVVDDSQLPKDRFSAERLKGVDSTLKIQPAKLEDSAVYLCVSSRLGTGGIYEQYFGPGTRLTVT.

The sample holds many counts of this clonotype. The junction differs from germline at one of its ends, possibly a read error. The CDR3 DNA follows: TGCAGTGCTGAAGGGGTACTCTCTGGGGCCAACGCCCTGACTTTC. Translation: CSAEGVLSGANALTF. The chain couples TRBV20-1 to TRBJ2-6, with D maybe TRBD1 (5 bases). The germline CDR1 and CDR2 sequences are DFQATT and SNEGSKA (reference sequence). The CDR3 consists of 15 residues.

This chain links TRBV11-2 with TRBJ2-5, with a weak D call TRBD1 (6 bases). Trimming shortened V by 0 bases and J by 3 bases, and 11 bases separated the two germline ends. The germline CDR1 and CDR2 sequences are SGHAT and FQNNGV. The CDR3 is 15 residues long. The CDR3 sequence: CASSLDHRTEETQYF. CDR3 nucleotide sequence: TGTGCCAGCAGCTTAGATCACCGGACAGAAGAGACCCAGTACTTC. The whole variable domain, filled in from reference TRBV11-2 and TRBJ2-5, reads EAGVAQSPRYKIIEKRQSVAFWCNPISGHATLYWYQQILGQGPKLLIQFQNNGVVDDSQLPKDRFSAERLKGVDSTLKIQPAKLEDSAVYLCASSLDHRTEETQYFGPGTRLLVL.